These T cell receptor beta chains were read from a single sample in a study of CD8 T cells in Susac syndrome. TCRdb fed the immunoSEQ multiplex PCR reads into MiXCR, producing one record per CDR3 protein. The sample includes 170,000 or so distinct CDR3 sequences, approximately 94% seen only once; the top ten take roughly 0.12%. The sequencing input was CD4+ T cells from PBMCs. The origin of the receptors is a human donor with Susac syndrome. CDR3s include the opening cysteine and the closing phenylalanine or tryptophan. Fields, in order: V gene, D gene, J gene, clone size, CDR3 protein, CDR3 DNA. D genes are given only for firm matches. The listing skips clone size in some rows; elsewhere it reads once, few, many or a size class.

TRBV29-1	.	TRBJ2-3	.	CSVATGTDTQYF	TGCAGCGTCGCTACAGGCACAGATACGCAGTATTTT
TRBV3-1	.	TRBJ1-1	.	CASSQAAKTEAFF	TGTGCCAGCAGCCAAGCGGCTAAGACTGAAGCTTTCTTT
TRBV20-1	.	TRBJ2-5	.	CSARDGEAQYF	TGCAGTGCTAGGGACGGGGAGGCCCAGTACTTC
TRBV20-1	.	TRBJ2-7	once	CSARRSTGNEQYF	TGCAGTGCTAGAAGATCTACAGGGAACGAGCAGTACTTC
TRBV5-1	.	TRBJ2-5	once	CASSWTVIQETQYF	TGCGCCAGCAGCTGGACAGTAATTCAAGAGACCCAGTACTTC
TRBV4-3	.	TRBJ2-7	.	CASSQGHGSYEQYF	TGCGCCAGCAGCCAAGGCCACGGCTCCTACGAGCAGTACTTC
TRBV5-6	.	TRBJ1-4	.	CASSFTAGPNEKLFF	TGTGCCAGCAGCTTCACGGCAGGTCCTAATGAAAAACTGTTTTTT
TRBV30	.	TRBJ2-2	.	CAGIPGSRGTGELFF	TGTGCCGGGATCCCTGGGAGTAGAGGCACCGGGGAGCTGTTTTTT
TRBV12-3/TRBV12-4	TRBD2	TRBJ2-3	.	CASSPLKGLAGPDTQYF	TGTGCCAGCAGTCCGCTAAAGGGACTAGCGGGACCAGATACGCAGTATTTT
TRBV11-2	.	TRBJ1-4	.	CASSSGFNEKLFF	TGTGCCAGCAGCTCAGGGTTCAATGAAAAACTGTTTTTT
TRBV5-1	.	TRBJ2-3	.	CASHYGAVSTDTQYF	TGCGCCAGCCATTATGGGGCGGTGAGCACAGATACGCAGTATTTT
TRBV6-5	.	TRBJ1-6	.	CASSWQGGGNSPLHF	TGTGCCAGCAGCTGGCAAGGAGGGGGAAATTCACCCCTCCACTTT
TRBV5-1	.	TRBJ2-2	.	CASSLGAGNTGELFF	TGCGCCAGCAGCTTGGGGGCAGGAAACACCGGGGAGCTGTTTTTT
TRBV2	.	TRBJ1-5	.	CASSEGQGRQPQHF	TGTGCCAGCAGTGAGGGGCAGGGCCGTCAGCCCCAGCATTTT
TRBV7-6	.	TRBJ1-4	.	CASSLAGQTNEKLFF	TGTGCCAGCAGCTTAGCGGGTCAGACTAATGAAAAACTGTTTTTT
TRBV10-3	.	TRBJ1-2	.	CAIKRGNYGYTF	TGTGCCATCAAGAGGGGAAACTATGGCTACACCTTC
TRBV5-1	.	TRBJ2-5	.	CASSTDSFTGQETQYF	TGCGCCAGCAGCACCGACAGTTTCACTGGCCAAGAGACCCAGTACTTC
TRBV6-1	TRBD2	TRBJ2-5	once	CASSSGLAGALGKTQYF	TGTGCCAGCAGCTCGGGACTAGCGGGGGCCCTAGGGAAGACCCAGTACTTC
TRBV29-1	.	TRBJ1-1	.	CSVGTWNTEAFF	TGCAGCGTGGGAACATGGAACACTGAAGCTTTCTTT
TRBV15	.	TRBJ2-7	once	CATSRGRANHYEQYF	TGTGCCACCAGCAGAGGCAGGGCCAACCACTACGAGCAGTACTTC
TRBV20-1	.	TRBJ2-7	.	CSASRSGSLYEQYF	TGCAGTGCTAGTAGGTCCGGTTCCCTCTACGAGCAGTACTTC
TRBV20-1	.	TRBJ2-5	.	CSAGRGLGAGETQYF	TGCAGTGCTGGCCGGGGGTTGGGGGCGGGAGAGACCCAGTACTTC
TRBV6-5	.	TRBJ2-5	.	CASKGKGETQYF	TGTGCCAGCAAGGGGAAAGGAGAGACCCAGTACTTC
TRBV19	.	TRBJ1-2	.	CASTHSHYGYTF	TGTGCCAGTACTCACAGCCACTATGGCTACACCTTC
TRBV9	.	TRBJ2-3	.	CASSARRDTQYF	TGTGCCAGCAGCGCCCGGCGAGATACGCAGTATTTT
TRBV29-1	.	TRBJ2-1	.	CSALGGMDSYNEQFF	TGCAGCGCCCTTGGGGGGATGGACTCCTACAATGAGCAGTTCTTC
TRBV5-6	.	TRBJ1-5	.	CASSLGGIGGQPQHF	TGTGCCAGCAGCTTGGGGGGAATTGGTGGTCAGCCCCAGCATTTT
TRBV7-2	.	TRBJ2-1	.	CASSRLTPEQFF	TGTGCCAGCAGCCGGCTCACCCCTGAGCAGTTCTTC
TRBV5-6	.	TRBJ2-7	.	CASSRTGSYEQYF	TGTGCCAGCAGCAGAACCGGGAGCTACGAGCAGTACTTC
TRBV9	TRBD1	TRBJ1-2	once	CASSEKRTWTGPTGYTF	TGTGCCAGCAGCGAAAAACGAACTTGGACAGGCCCCACTGGCTACACCTTC
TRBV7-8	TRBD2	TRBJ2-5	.	CASSLGSGGETQYF	TGTGCCAGCAGCTTAGGTTCGGGGGGAGAGACCCAGTACTTC
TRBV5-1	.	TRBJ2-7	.	CASSRGWQDVPYEQYF	TGCGCCAGCAGCCGAGGGTGGCAGGACGTACCCTACGAGCAGTACTTC
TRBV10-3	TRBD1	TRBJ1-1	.	CAISRDSQNTEAFF	TGTGCCATCAGTCGGGACAGCCAGAACACTGAAGCTTTCTTT
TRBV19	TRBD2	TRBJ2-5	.	CASSPRTSVRQETQYF	TGTGCCAGTAGCCCCCGGACTAGCGTCCGCCAAGAGACCCAGTACTTC
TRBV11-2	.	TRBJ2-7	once	CASSFSGVEQYF	TGTGCCAGCAGCTTCTCAGGGGTTGAGCAGTACTTC
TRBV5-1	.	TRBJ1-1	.	CASSLAGDPSTEAFF	TGCGCCAGCAGCTTGGCCGGCGACCCTAGCACTGAAGCTTTCTTT
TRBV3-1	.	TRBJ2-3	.	CASSRDYTQYF	TGTGCCAGCAGCAGGGATTATACGCAGTATTTT
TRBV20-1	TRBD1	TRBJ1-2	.	CSAVRDRGRGGYTF	TGCAGTGCTGTCCGGGACAGGGGGAGAGGCGGCTACACCTTC
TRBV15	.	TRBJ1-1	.	CATSRDGAKNTEAFF	TGTGCCACCAGCAGAGATGGGGCCAAGAACACTGAAGCTTTCTTT
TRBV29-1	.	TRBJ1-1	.	CSVEGGTEAFF	TGCAGCGTTGAAGGCGGCACTGAAGCTTTCTTT
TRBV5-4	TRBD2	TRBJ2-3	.	CASSSSKGLAGARDTQYF	TGTGCCAGCAGCTCTTCCAAGGGACTAGCGGGGGCCCGGGATACGCAGTATTTT